These 22 T cell receptor beta chains came from one sample sequenced in a study of T cell repertoires in cytomegalovirus infection (dated by TCRdb to the late 2010s). Instrument used: Illumina HiSeq 1500. TCRdb reran the public reads through fastp at Q25 and MiXCR, keeping productive beta chains. Merged by CDR3 protein, the rows form single entries marked with the most common genes and DNA. The sample table contains 370,000 or so distinct CDR3 sequences; only one count was recorded for 34% of them. In total, the top ten clones hold approximately 15% of the sample. For these TCRs, the target antigens are not known. Sample treatment or condition, as interpreted from the label and publication: in vitro stimulation with specific CMV peptide epitopes to enrich CMV-specific T cells. The sequencing here drew on cultured PBMCs, taken from culture after CMV antigen stimulation. Every receptor here comes from a human donor in good health (CMV status not recorded). Some clones in this sample may be carry-over from other donors' samples.

This chain links TRBV30 with TRBJ2-1, with D possibly called TRBD1 or TRBD2 (7 bases each). V lost 0 bases and J lost 7, with 13 bases in between. This CDR3 is built from 14 residues. Per germline, CDR1 GTSNPN and CDR2 SVGIG (reference sequence). The DNA for the CDR3 is TGTGCCTGGAGTGTGGGCCAGGGGGGGAATGAGCAGTTCTTC. Protein sequence: CAWSVGQGGNEQFF.

CDR3 loop: CASREAGGSYNEQFF. The CDR3 DNA reads TGTGCCAGCAGGGAGGCGGGAGGTTCCTACAATGAGCAGTTCTTC. The chain links TRBV6-2 or TRBV6-3 to TRBJ2-1; 8 bases are a match to TRBD2. Germline V gene data show CDR1 as MNHEY and CDR2 as SVGEGT. V dropped 6 bases and J dropped 1; count of bases not matched to a gene: 5. The CDR3 is 15 amino acids.

This clonotype was detected only a few times. The genes are TRBV6-6 and TRBJ2-5; D is undetermined. The germline V gene has CDR1 MNHNY and CDR2 SVGAGI (reference sequence). The CDR3 spans 12 residues. The V end was cut by 8 bases, the J end by 5 bases, with 12 bases between. CDR3 DNA: TGTGCCAGCCACGGCGGAAGTGAGACCCAGTACTTC. This codes for CASHGGSETQYF.

The chain recombines TRBV28 with TRBJ2-1; tentatively, D is TRBD2 (7 bases). The CDR3 spans 15 residues. Per the germline V gene, CDR1 is MDHEN and CDR2 is SYDVKM. The V and J ends lost 7 bases and 1 base respectively, with 14 bases between them. In DNA, the CDR3 is TGTGCCAGCACGCAAGGGGGGGGTTCCTACAATGAGCAGTTCTTC. Translation: CASTQGGGSYNEQFF.

This clonotype was found a few times. This chain uses TRBV6-5 with TRBJ2-2; 11 nucleotides line up with TRBD1. V dropped 6 bases and J dropped 5; count of bases not matched to a gene: 8. The CDR3 runs to 16 residues. From germline, CDR1 is MNHEY and CDR2 SVGAGI. Here the CDR3 DNA reads TGTGCCAGCAGAGGAGGACAGGGGGCGGGGACCGGGGAGCTGTTTTTT. Protein product: CASRGGQGAGTGELFF.

The V call is TRBV19, the J call TRBJ1-1, with a possible D match to TRBD1 (6 bases). Germline V CDR1 and CDR2: LNHDA, SQIVND (reference sequence). The V gene lost 0 bases and the J gene lost 3 bases, with 17 bases spanning the gap. The CDR3 has 17 residues. The CDR3 sequence: CASSIDLGGPRDTEAFF. CDR3 DNA sequence: TGTGCCAGTAGTATAGATCTGGGGGGGCCTCGGGACACTGAAGCTTTCTTT.

This clonotype occurred a few times. Because the CDR3's place on the DNA is in doubt, the DNA is left out and the CDR3 is given as listed by TCRdb. This rearrangement joins TRBV7-9 to TRBJ1-2; the table names TRBD1, a call not compared with the DNA. CDR1 is SEHNR and CDR2 is FQNEAQ in the germline V gene (reference sequence). Ends included, the CDR3 has 16 residues. CDR3 loop: CASSSTDALLHFGYTF.

This sequence joins TRBV28 and TRBJ1-1; unclear D gene. CDR1 and CDR2 (germline): MDHEN, SYDVKM. The V end lost 10 bases, the J end lost 1 base, and 16 bases lay between the germline ends. The CDR3 has 14 amino acids. In DNA form, the CDR3 reads TGTGCCACCCGACCCCCCAGGAAGAACACTGAAGCTTTCTTT. The encoded protein is CATRPPRKNTEAFF.

The chain joins TRBV11-1 to TRBJ1-4; weak D call: TRBD1 (5 bases). V lost 5 bases and J 7 bases, leaving 14 bases between the germline ends. CDR1 is SGHAT, CDR2 FQDESV, per germline (reference sequence). This CDR3 comprises 14 residues. The chain's CDR3 is CASSQGLRGEKLFF. The CDR3 DNA sequence: TGTGCCAGCAGCCAGGGACTCAGAGGTGAAAAACTGTTTTTT.

This sequence joins TRBV24-1 and TRBJ2-3, with D tentatively TRBD1 (5 bases). Looked up from germline, CDR1 is KGHDR and CDR2 is SFDVKD. The germline V and J ends were trimmed by 2 bases and 2 bases, with 13 bases remaining between them. The CDR3 contains 16 residues. The CDR3 spells CATSDWGRDFTDTQYF. The CDR3 DNA follows: TGTGCCACCAGTGATTGGGGCAGAGACTTCACAGATACGCAGTATTTT.

This clonotype was found a few times. This chain joins TRBV7-2 and TRBJ1-2, with 7 nucleotides matching TRBD1. The V gene end was trimmed by 5 bases and the J gene end by 3 bases; junction bases not matched to a gene: 6. This CDR3 region has 14 residues. Germline-derived CDR1 and CDR2 are SGHTA and FQGNSA. Here the CDR3 DNA reads TGTGCCAGCAGCGCGGGGACAGCCCACTATGGCTACACCTTC. Translated: CASSAGTAHYGYTF.

This clonotype was seen a handful of times. This chain uses TRBV24-1 with TRBJ2-1, with 9 bases that match TRBD2. J was trimmed by 5 bases and V by 4 bases; bases with no gene match: 20. Germline CDR1 KGHDR, CDR2 SFDVKD. The CDR3 spans 20 residues. This CDR3 reads CATSDVRADMPGLAHNEQFF. The CDR3 region has the DNA TGTGCCACCAGTGACGTAAGGGCAGATATGCCGGGACTAGCTCACAATGAGCAGTTCTTC.

This chain connects TRBV18 to TRBJ2-7; D gene ambiguous. Germline CDR1 is KGHSH and CDR2 is LQKENI. The length of the CDR3 is 13 residues. V lost 5 bases and J 5 bases, leaving 13 bases between the germline ends. The CDR3 spells CASSTGSNNEQYV. In DNA, the CDR3 is TGTGCCAGCTCAACCGGTAGTAACAACGAGCAGTACGTC.

The V and J genes are TRBV28 and TRBJ2-7; D is undetermined. CDR1 and CDR2 (germline): MDHEN, SYDVKM. The V and J ends lost 3 bases and 1 base respectively, with 7 bases between them. The CDR3 loop spans 13 amino acids. CDR3 sequence (DNA): TGTGCCAGCAGTTTGGGGAAATCCTACGAGCAGTACTTC. It translates to CASSLGKSYEQYF.

The chain joins TRBV20-1 to TRBJ2-1, with 13 bases identical to TRBD2. This CDR3 contains 19 residues. V lost 3 bases, J lost 1 base, and 12 bases stayed unmatched. CDR1 and CDR2 from the germline V gene are DFQATT and SNEGSKA (reference sequence). The CDR3 spells CSASGLAGEVGGSYNEQFF. CDR3 nucleotides: TGCAGTGCTAGTGGACTAGCGGGAGAGGTAGGGGGGTCCTACAATGAGCAGTTCTTC.

A few counts support this clonotype. The chain carries TRBV7-2 and TRBJ2-7; weak D call: TRBD2 (5 bases). Deletions cut 5 bases from V and 2 bases from J, with 10 bases between. The CDR3 has 13 amino acids. Germline CDR1 reads SGHTA; CDR2 reads FQGNSA. The CDR3 DNA reads as TGTGCCAGCAGCCATAGAGCGGCCTACGAGCAGTACTTC. Translation: CASSHRAAYEQYF.

The rearrangement uses TRBV6-1 and TRBJ1-2; 8 positions agree with TRBD1. Germline CDR1 reads MNHNS; CDR2 reads SASEGT. CDR3 size: 13 residues. Germline trimming cut 6 bases from V and 8 bases from J; bases unmatched to any gene: 8. The CDR3 region has the DNA TGTGCCAGCAGCCTCACAGGGGGAAGGGGCTACACCTTC. Amino acids: CASSLTGGRGYTF.

The chain uses TRBV5-1 and TRBJ1-5; D uncertain. Germline V lookup: CDR1 SGHRS, CDR2 YFSETQ. CDR3 length: 13 amino acids. Trimming took off 3 bases at V and 4 bases at J, with 8 bases between the two ends. CDR3 residues: CASSSGQNQPQHF. The CDR3 coding sequence is TGCGCCAGCAGCTCCGGTCAGAATCAGCCCCAGCATTTT. The whole variable domain, filled in from reference TRBV5-1 and TRBJ1-5, reads KAGVTQTPRYLIKTRGQQVTLSCSPISGHRSVSWYQQTPGQGLQFLFEYFSETQRNKGNFPGRFSGRQFSNSRSEMNVSTLELGDSALYLCASSSGQNQPQHFGDGTRLSIL.

This clonotype has only a few counts. V usage is TRBV28 and J usage is TRBJ2-7; the match to TRBD2 covers 14 bases. This CDR3 is 16 amino acids long. Germline V gives CDR1 MDHEN, CDR2 SYDVKM. The V and J ends lost 7 bases and 2 bases, in that order; junction bases with no gene match: 7. Here the CDR3 DNA reads TGTGCCAGCACACCGGGACTAGCGGGAGAACCCTACGAGCAGTACGTC. Translation: CASTPGLAGEPYEQYV.

This sequence joins TRBV18 and TRBJ1-5, with 7 bases that match TRBD1. Germline CDR1 is KGHSH and CDR2 is LQKENI. The CDR3 loop spans 17 amino acids. Germline trimming cut 3 bases from V and 3 bases from J; bases unmatched to any gene: 11. CDR3: CASSPTTGTEFNQPQHF. Here the CDR3 DNA reads TGTGCCAGCTCACCGACCACCGGGACAGAATTCAATCAGCCCCAGCATTTT.

This clonotype has only a few counts. The chain employs TRBV12-3 or TRBV12-4 and TRBJ1-4, with TRBD1 matching over 9 bases. The CDR3 extends over 13 amino acids. V shed 8 bases and J 8 bases; nucleotides not matched to a gene: 6. The CDR3 spells CASQDRGGEKLFF. The CDR3 bases are TGTGCCAGCCAGGACAGGGGCGGCGAAAAACTGTTTTTT.

V and J are TRBV19 and TRBJ2-1; D could derive from TRBD1 or TRBD2 (5 bases each). CDR1 LNHDA and CDR2 SQIVND come from the germline V gene (reference sequence). The germline V and J ends were trimmed by 5 bases and 0 bases, with 17 bases remaining between them. The CDR3 is 17 residues long. The CDR3 here is CASSLSSLRGSYNEQFF. Here the CDR3 DNA reads TGTGCCAGTAGTTTGTCTAGCTTGAGGGGCTCCTACAATGAGCAGTTCTTC.